This T cell receptor (beta chain) was captured by sequencing in a study of blood T cell repertoires in COVID-19. Study-wide context: T cells, B-cell-depleted T cells, or PBMCs provided the cDNA or gDNA that served as material.

Participants were aged roughly 18 to 90 years from more than 20 US areas. The CDR3 runs to 15 residues. Trimming cost V 2 bases and J 0 bases, with 7 bases left between them. Germline-derived CDR1 and CDR2 are SNHLY and FYNNEI. In the authors' methods: Nucleated cell number was recorded as an estimate derived from reference gene primer amplification. Produced via immunoSEQ multiplex PCR; TCRdb's table is partial and in-frame only. V, J and clone size are those of that table, while D and trimming were read from the DNA. The sample comprises a few hundred thousand clones, approximately 90% of which are singletons, and 1.2% rests with the top ten.

The chain combines TRBV2 with TRBJ2-2, with unresolved D. Sequencing was performed on PBMCs or T cells enriched from blood (not recorded which). The clonotype originates from a woman aged 18-35 years who had recovered from COVID-19. The CDR3 here is CASSERRPNTGELFF. CDR3 bases: TGTGCCAGCAGTGAAAGGCGGCCGAACACCGGGGAGCTGTTTTTT. Drawing the rest from reference TRBV2 and TRBJ2-2, the complete variable domain is EPEVTQTPSHQVTQMGQEVILRCVPISNHLYFYWYRQILGQKVEFLVSFYNNEISEKSEIFDDQFSVERPDGSNFTLKIRSTKLEDSAMYFCASSERRPNTGELFFGEGSRLTVL.